This T cell receptor beta chain was profiled in a study of blood T cell repertoires in COVID-19 (dated by TCRdb to 2019 to 2021). About the study as a whole: Samples from collaborators originated in the United States, Italy and Spain and spanned both the acute and convalescent phases of COVID-19. The material from the prospective study consisted of cDNA or gDNA derived from T cells, B-cell-depleted T cells, or PBMCs. The dataset comprised deeply sampled blood TCRbeta repertoires from subjects exposed to, actively infected with, or recovered from COVID-19. The repertoires were released in a freely available public database meant as a resource for research on the immune response to SARS-CoV-2. Samples were obtained from the ongoing ImmuneRACE study (first 160 participants) and from 950 to 1,500 subjects provided by 6 global collaborators. The sample metadata nearly always contained a de-identified subject ID, COVID-19 status, age in years and sex. HLA class I and class II types, where available, came from metadata supplied by the sample provider rather than from assay-based typing. Results and caveats for the whole study, not just this receptor: How much clinical and demographic metadata was included differed by source and by participant, and the metadata was provided uncurated.

Taken from cysteine to phenylalanine, the CDR3 has 13 residues. Just CDR3 DNA is preserved here, 39 bases in frame from base 1. After removal of 6 bases from V and 8 bases from J, the junction retains 5 bases not matched to a gene. According to the germline V gene, CDR1 reads WSHSY and CDR2 reads SAAADI. This clone has a single count. What antigen it recognizes has not been identified. No much larger clonotype is one base removed from it; base qualities were not supplied. The immunoSEQ Assay, a bias-controlled multiplex PCR, was used to amplify TCRbeta CDR3 regions from genomic DNA. From the authors' description of their analysis: The number of nucleated cells in each sample was estimated by amplification of reference gene primers within the assay. Sequence reads were collapsed and filtered to measure the absolute abundance of every unique TCRbeta CDR3 rearrangement. For each sample, productive Simpson clonality was calculated by taking the square root of Simpson's diversity index across productive rearrangements. TCRdb's version of the immuneACCESS table is confined to in-frame rearrangements and falls short of the full clone set. An unresolved V gene accounts for under half of the shortfall where checked; the remainder is of unknown origin. The V and J calls and clone size are taken from that table; D and trimming were inferred from the DNA. Across this sample there are over 85,000 clones, with roughly 88% seen only once. The ten largest account for just over 3% of the sample.

At one collaborating source in Seattle, patients were enrolled during active infection and were followed longitudinally through the course of disease. The collaborating institutions used their own protocols to collect whole blood in K2EDTA tubes. For TCRbeta analysis, collaborators shipped samples as frozen whole blood, isolated PBMCs, or DNA extracted from either of those sample types. The sample consisted of peripheral blood. The sequence derives from a woman aged 80 or older with COVID-19, enrolled during active disease. The rearrangement joined TRBV10-2 to TRBJ2-1; a stretch of 9 junction bases matches TRBD2. The CDR3 is CASRVSGSDEQFF. In nucleotide form, the sequence is TGCGCCAGCAGAGTTAGCGGGAGTGATGAGCAGTTCTTC.